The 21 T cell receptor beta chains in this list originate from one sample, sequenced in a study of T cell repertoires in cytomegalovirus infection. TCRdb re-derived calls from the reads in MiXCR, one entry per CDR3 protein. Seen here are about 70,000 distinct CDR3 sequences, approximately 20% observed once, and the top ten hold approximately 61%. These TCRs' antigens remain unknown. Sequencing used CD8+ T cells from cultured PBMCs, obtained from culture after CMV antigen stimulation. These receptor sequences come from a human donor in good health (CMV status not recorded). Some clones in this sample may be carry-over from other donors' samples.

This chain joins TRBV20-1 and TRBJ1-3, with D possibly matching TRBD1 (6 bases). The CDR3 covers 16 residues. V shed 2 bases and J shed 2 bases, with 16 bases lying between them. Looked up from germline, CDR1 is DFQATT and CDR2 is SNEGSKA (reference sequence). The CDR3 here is CSARFPRGIAGNTIYF. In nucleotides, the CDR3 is TGCAGTGCTAGATTTCCCAGGGGTATCGCTGGAAACACCATATATTTT.

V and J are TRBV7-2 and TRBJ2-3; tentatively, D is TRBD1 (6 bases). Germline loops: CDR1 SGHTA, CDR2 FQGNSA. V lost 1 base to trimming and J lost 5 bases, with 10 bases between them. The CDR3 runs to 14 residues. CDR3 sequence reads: CASSLVQGVDTQYF. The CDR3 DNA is TGTGCCAGCAGCTTAGTACAGGGAGTAGATACGCAGTATTTT.

CDR3 sequence: CASSLRVLGLAGNEQFF. Written as DNA, the CDR3 is TGTGCCAGCAGTTTAAGGGTCCTCGGACTAGCGGGCAATGAGCAGTTCTTC. The chain is built from TRBV27 and TRBJ2-1; 11 bases line up with TRBD2. The CDR3 is 17 amino acids. From germline, CDR1 is MNHEY and CDR2 SMNVEV (reference sequence). V trimming: 2 bases; J trimming: 6 bases; junction bases outside the gene matches: 9.

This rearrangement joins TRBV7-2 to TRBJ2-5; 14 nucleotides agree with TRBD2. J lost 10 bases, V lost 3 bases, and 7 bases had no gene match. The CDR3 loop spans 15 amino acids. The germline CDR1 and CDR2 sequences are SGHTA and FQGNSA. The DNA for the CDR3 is TGTGCCAGCAGCTTGACTAGCGGGGGGGGGGCGAACCAGTACTTC. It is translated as CASSLTSGGGANQYF.

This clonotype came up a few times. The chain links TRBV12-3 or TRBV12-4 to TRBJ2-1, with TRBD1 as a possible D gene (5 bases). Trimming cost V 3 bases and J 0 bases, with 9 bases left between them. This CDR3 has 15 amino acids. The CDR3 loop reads CASSFGDSSYNEQFF. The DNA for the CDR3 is TGTGCCAGCAGTTTTGGTGACAGCTCCTACAATGAGCAGTTCTTC.

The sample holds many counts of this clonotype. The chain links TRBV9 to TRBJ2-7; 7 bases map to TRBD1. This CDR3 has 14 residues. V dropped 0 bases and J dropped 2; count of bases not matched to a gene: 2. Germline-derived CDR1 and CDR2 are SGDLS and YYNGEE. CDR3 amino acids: CASSVGQGTYEQYF. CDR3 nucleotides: TGTGCCAGCAGCGTAGGACAGGGAACCTACGAGCAGTACTTC.

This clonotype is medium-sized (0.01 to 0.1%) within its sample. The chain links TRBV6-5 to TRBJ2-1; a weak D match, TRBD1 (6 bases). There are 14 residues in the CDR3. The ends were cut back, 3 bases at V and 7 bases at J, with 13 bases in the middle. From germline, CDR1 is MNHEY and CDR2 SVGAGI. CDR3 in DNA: TGTGCCAGCAGTTATTTGGCAGGGGATAATGAGCAGTTCTTC. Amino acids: CASSYLAGDNEQFF.

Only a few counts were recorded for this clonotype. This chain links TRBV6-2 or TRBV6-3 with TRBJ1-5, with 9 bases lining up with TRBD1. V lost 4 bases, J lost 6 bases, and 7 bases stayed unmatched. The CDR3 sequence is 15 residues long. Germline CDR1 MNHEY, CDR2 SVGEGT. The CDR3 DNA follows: TGTGCCAGCAGTTTGGACAGGGGTTATGGTCAGCCCCAGCATTTT. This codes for CASSLDRGYGQPQHF.

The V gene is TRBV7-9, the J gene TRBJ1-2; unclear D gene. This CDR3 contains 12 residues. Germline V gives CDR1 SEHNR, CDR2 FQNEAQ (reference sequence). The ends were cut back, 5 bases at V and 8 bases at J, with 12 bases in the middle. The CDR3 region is CASSLKREGYTF. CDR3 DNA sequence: TGTGCCAGCAGCCTCAAGCGGGAGGGCTACACCTTC.

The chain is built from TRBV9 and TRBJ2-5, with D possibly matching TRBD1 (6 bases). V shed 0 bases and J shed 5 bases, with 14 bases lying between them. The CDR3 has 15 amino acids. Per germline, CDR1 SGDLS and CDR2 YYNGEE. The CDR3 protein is CASSVEWGRSETQYF. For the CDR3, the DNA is TGTGCCAGCAGCGTAGAGTGGGGGCGGAGTGAGACCCAGTACTTC.

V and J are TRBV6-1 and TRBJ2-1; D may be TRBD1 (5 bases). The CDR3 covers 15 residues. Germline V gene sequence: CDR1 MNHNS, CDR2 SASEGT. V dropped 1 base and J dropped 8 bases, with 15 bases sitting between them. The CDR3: CASSEVGRDRDEQFF. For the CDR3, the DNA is TGTGCCAGCAGTGAAGTGGGCAGGGATAGGGATGAGCAGTTCTTC.

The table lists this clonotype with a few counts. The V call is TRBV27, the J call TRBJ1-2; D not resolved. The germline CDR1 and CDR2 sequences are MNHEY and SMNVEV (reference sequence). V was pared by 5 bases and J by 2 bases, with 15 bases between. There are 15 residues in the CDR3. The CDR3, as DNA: TGTGCCAGCAGTCCCTCTGCGGGCCTAAACTATGGCTACACCTTC. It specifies CASSPSAGLNYGYTF.

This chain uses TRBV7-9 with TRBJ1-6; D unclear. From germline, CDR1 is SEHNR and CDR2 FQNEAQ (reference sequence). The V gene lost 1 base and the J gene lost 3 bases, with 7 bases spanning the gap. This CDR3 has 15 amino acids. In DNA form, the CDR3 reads TGTGCCAGCAGCTTAGACAGCAGCTATAATTCACCCCTCCACTTT. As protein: CASSLDSSYNSPLHF.

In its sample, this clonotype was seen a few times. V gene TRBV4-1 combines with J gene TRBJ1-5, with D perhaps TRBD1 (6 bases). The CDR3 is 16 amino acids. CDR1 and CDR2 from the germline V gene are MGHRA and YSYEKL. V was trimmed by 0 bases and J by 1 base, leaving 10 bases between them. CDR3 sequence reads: CASSQDPGASNQPQHF. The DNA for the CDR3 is TGCGCCAGCAGCCAAGATCCGGGGGCAAGCAATCAGCCCCAGCATTTT.

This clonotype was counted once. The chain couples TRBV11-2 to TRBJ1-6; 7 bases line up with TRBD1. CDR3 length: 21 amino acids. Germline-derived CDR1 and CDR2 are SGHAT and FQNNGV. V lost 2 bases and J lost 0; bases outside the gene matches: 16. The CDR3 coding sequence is TGTGCCAGCAGCTTAAGTAGGCCGGGACAGCGGACAAGCTCCTATAATTCACCCCTCCACTTT. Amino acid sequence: CASSLSRPGQRTSSYNSPLHF.

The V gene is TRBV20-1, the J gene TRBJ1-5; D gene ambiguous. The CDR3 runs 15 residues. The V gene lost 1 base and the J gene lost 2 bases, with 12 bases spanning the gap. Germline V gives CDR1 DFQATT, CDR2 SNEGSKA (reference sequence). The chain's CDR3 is CSARALRSGNQPQHF. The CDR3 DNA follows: TGCAGTGCTAGAGCTCTGAGGTCGGGCAATCAGCCCCAGCATTTT.

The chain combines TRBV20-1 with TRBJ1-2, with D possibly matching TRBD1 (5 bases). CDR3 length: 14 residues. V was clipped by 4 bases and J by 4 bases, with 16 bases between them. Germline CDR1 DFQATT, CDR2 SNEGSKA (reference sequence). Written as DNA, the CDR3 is TGCAGTGCTATCCCCTCGGGGGGGGGCTATGGCTACACCTTC. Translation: CSAIPSGGGYGYTF.

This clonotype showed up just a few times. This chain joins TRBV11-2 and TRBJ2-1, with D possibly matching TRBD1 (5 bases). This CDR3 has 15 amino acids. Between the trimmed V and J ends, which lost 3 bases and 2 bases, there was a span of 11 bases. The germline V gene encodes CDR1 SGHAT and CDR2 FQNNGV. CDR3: CASSLGQITYNEQFF. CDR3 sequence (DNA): TGTGCCAGCAGCTTGGGGCAGATAACCTACAATGAGCAGTTCTTC.

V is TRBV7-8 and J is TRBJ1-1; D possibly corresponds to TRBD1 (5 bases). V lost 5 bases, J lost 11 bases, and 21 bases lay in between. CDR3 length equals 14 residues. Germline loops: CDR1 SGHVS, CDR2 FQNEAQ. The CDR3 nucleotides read TGTGCCAGCAGCCACTACGACAGTGCACGGGGGGCTTTCTTT. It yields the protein CASSHYDSARGAFF.

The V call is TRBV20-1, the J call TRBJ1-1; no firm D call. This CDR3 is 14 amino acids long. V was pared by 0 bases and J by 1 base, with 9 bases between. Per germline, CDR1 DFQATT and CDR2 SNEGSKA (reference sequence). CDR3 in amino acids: CSARDLAGNTEAFF. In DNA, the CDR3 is TGCAGTGCTAGAGATTTGGCAGGGAACACTGAAGCTTTCTTT.

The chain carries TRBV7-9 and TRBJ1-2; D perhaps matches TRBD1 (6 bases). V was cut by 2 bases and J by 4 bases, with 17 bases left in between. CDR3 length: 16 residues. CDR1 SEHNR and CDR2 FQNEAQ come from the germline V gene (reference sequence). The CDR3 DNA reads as TGTGCCAGCAGCTTATCGGACAGTGCGGCCCTCTATGGCTACACCTTC. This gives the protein CASSLSDSAALYGYTF.